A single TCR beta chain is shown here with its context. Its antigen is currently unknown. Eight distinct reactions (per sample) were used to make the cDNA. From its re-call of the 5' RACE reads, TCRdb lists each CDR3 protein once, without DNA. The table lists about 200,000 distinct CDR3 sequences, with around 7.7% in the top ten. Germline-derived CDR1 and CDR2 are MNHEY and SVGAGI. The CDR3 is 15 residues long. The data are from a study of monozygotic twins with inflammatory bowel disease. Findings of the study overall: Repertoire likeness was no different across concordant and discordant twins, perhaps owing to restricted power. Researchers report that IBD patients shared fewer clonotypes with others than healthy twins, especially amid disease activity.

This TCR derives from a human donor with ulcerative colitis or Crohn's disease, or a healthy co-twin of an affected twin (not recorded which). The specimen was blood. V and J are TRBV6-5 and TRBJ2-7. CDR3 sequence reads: CASSYSGKATYEQYF.